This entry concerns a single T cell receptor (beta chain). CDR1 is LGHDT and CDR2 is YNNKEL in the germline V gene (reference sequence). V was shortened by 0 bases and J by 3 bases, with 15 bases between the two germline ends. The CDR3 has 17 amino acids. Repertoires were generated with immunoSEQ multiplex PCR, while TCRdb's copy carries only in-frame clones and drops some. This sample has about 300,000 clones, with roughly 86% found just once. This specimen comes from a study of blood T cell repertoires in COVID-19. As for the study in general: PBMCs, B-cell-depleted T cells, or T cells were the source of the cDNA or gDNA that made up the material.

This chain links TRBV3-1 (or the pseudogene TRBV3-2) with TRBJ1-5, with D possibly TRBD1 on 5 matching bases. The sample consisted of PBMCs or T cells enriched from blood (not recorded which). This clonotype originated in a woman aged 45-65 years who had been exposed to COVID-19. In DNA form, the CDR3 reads TGTGCCAGCAGCCAAGATCTGGGCCCAGGGCCCAATCAGCCCCAGCATTTT. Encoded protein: CASSQDLGPGPNQPQHF.